These 4 T cell receptor beta chains share one sample of origin, sequenced in a study of regulatory T cells in long-lasting Graves disease. Time point indicated: newly diagnosed GD, antithyroid drugs for less than 3 months. PBMC-derived RNA was used for the TCR library. The TCR beta library used iRepertoire HTBI primers with Arm-PCR amplification of CDR3. TCRdb re-called the multiplex PCR reads through MiXCR, storing one row per CDR3 protein. This sample has under 300,000 distinct CDR3 sequences, with roughly a fifth found just once. Sequenced material: peripheral blood mononuclear cells (PBMCs), taken at new diagnosis, from a patient treated with antithyroid drugs. These receptors were collected from a female donor with Graves disease.

This clonotype was counted a few times. The rearrangement joins TRBV15 to TRBJ2-6, with D uncertain. CDR3 length equals 15 residues. Trimming removed 0 bases from V and 1 base from J, with 4 bases in between. Germline CDR1 and CDR2: LNHNV and YYDKDF (reference sequence). DNA of the CDR3: TGTGCCACCAGCAGAGATAGGTCTGGGGCCAACGTCCTGACTTTC. As protein: CATSRDRSGANVLTF.

The genes are TRBV12-3 or TRBV12-4 and TRBJ2-7, with 9 bases fitting TRBD2. The CDR3 contains 14 residues. Trimming removed 7 bases from V and 6 bases from J; junction bases left unmatched: 10. This CDR3 is CASTLAGGEAEQYF. CDR3 DNA sequence: TGTGCCAGCACTCTCGCGGGGGGGGAGGCCGAGCAGTACTTC.

The table lists this clonotype with a few counts. The J gene is TRBJ2-7, the V gene TRBV27, with a weak D call TRBD1 (6 bases). V lost 5 bases, J lost 3 bases, and 11 bases lay in between. CDR1 and CDR2 (germline): MNHEY, SMNVEV (reference sequence). This CDR3 region has 13 residues. In DNA form, the CDR3 reads TGTGCCAGCAGTCACAGGGAAAGCTACGAGCAGTACTTC. Translated: CASSHRESYEQYF.

This clonotype was counted a single time. The V and J genes are TRBV28 and TRBJ2-7; D possibly corresponds to TRBD1 (6 bases). The CDR3 length is 13 residues. Germline CDR1 and CDR2: MDHEN and SYDVKM. V gave up 11 bases and J gave up 6 bases, with 20 bases separating them. The CDR3 is CASHEGVRFEQYF. The CDR3 DNA sequence: TGTGCCTCCCACGAGGGGGTAAGGTTCGAGCAGTACTTC.